This entry lists 30 T cell receptor beta chains sequenced from one sample in a study of OX40 agonist ivuxolimab in advanced cancers. The library was made by the immunoSEQ multiplex PCR assay. This is the immuneACCESS table as TCRdb keeps it, with only in-frame sequences that have V and J called. A part of the clones is gone; compared with another copy, unresolved V genes explain less than half, and the rest is unexplained. In this sample the table shows more than 60,000 clones, around 73% of which occur a single time. The ten top clones hold 1.5% to 2% of the sample. The sequencing used CD4+ or CD8+ T cells sorted from blood, collected in a trial of the OX40 agonist ivuxolimab. The receptors here all came from an adult with an advanced solid tumor such as melanoma, head and neck, liver or kidney cancer.

This sequence joins TRBV9 and TRBJ1-5; D unclear. The CDR3 sequence is 14 residues long. Trimming cost V 3 bases and J 3 bases, with 10 bases left between them. CDR1 SGDLS and CDR2 YYNGEE come from the germline V gene. The CDR3 DNA follows: TGTGCCAGCAGCGCCCGGATGGACAATCAGCCCCAGCATTTT. Its translation is CASSARMDNQPQHF.

This sequence joins TRBV18 and TRBJ2-1; either TRBD1 or TRBD2 may fit D (6 bases each). The germline gives CDR1 KGHSH, CDR2 LQKENI. The V gene lost 3 bases and the J gene lost 5 bases, with 20 bases spanning the gap. CDR3 size: 17 residues. Here the CDR3 DNA reads TGTGCCAGCTCACCGAACACGGGGGACAATAGGAACAATGAGCAGTTCTTC. Protein: CASSPNTGDNRNNEQFF.

The chain has TRBV2 and TRBJ2-5; unclear D gene. V was pared by 1 base and J by 3 bases, with 3 bases between. The length of the CDR3 is 12 residues. Germline V CDR1 and CDR2: SNHLY, FYNNEI. As DNA, the CDR3 is TGTGCCAGCAGTGAAGTTAAAGAGACCCAGTACTTC. Its translation is CASSEVKETQYF.

The rearrangement joins TRBV6-8 to TRBJ2-5; a weak D match, TRBD2 (7 bases). The CDR3 runs to 15 residues. V was shortened by 10 bases and J by 5 bases, with 23 bases between the two germline ends. Germline CDR1 is MNHGY and CDR2 is SAAAGT. The CDR3 protein is CATPRTAGLSETQYF. The CDR3 nucleotides read TGTGCCACCCCCCGGACAGCGGGATTAAGTGAGACCCAGTACTTC.

V and J are TRBV7-9 and TRBJ1-4; D is undetermined. The ends were cut back, 1 base at V and 8 bases at J, with 11 bases in the middle. The CDR3 spans 14 residues. From germline, CDR1 is SEHNR and CDR2 FQNEAQ (reference sequence). CDR3 in DNA: TGTGCCAGCAGCTTAGGGGGAGCGTGGGAAAAACTGTTTTTT. This sequence encodes CASSLGGAWEKLFF.

The rearrangement joins TRBV11-2 to TRBJ2-1; a possible D gene is TRBD1 (5 bases). This CDR3 is built from 16 residues. Trimming cost V 5 bases and J 0 bases, with 14 bases left between them. The germline V gene encodes CDR1 SGHAT and CDR2 FQNNGV. The CDR3 reads CASSLLGRSSYNEQFF. Here the CDR3 DNA reads TGTGCCAGCAGCCTCCTGGGGCGGAGCTCCTACAATGAGCAGTTCTTC.

Comments on this clone: A read error may account for a junction end that differs from germline. The V and J genes are TRBV6-1 and TRBJ2-2; TRBD1 matches at 7 bases. The CDR3 runs to 16 residues. Germline loops: CDR1 MNHNS, CDR2 SASEGT. The CDR3 nucleotides are TGTGCCATCAGTGAGTCGAGGACAGGGAACACCGGGGAGCTGTTTTTT. Translating gives CAISESRTGNTGELFF.

This clone was observed once. The V call is TRBV5-8, the J call TRBJ2-3, with 7 nucleotides matching TRBD1. V gave up 4 bases and J gave up 4 bases; unmatched junction bases: 3. Germline values: CDR1 SGHTS, CDR2 YDEGEE. The CDR3 extends over 13 amino acids. CDR3 nucleotide sequence: TGTGCCAGCAGCCGAGGACAGGCAGATACGCAGTATTTT. Its protein product is CASSRGQADTQYF.

The chain carries TRBV2 and TRBJ2-5; D uncertain. V was cut by 6 bases and J by 5 bases, with 22 bases left in between. CDR1 SNHLY and CDR2 FYNNEI come from the germline V gene. This CDR3 has 16 residues. CDR3 sequence: CASRDVISWRRETQYF. The DNA for the CDR3 is TGTGCCAGCAGAGACGTAATAAGTTGGAGAAGGGAGACCCAGTACTTC.

The chain joins TRBV10-1 to TRBJ2-1; TRBD2 matches 14 bases. Trimming cost V 5 bases and J 9 bases; bases outside gene matches: 6. The CDR3 spans 15 residues. Germline assignment: CDR1 WNHNN and CDR2 SYGVQD (reference sequence). The CDR3 DNA is TGCGCCAGCAGTCGACTAGCGGGGGGGTCCAGTGAGCAGTTCTTC. It yields the protein CASSRLAGGSSEQFF.

V is TRBV10-3 and J is TRBJ1-1; 10 bases are a match to TRBD1. The V segment lost 7 bases and the J segment 6 bases; nucleotides outside the gene matches: 5. The CDR3 has 13 amino acids. The germline V gene has CDR1 ENHRY and CDR2 SYGVKD. In nucleotides, the CDR3 is TGTGCCATCATGGGACAGGGGTTATCTGAAGCTTTCTTT. As protein: CAIMGQGLSEAFF.

This rearrangement joins TRBV13 to TRBJ1-2; 9 nucleotides agree with TRBD1. Germline V gene data show CDR1 as PRHDT and CDR2 as FYEKMQ (reference sequence). J lost 5 bases, V lost 5 bases, and 12 bases had no gene match. The length of the CDR3 is 16 residues. This chain's CDR3 is CASSRHGTGQIYGYTF. The DNA of the CDR3 is TGTGCCAGCAGCCGGCACGGGACAGGGCAAATTTATGGCTACACCTTC.

The chain has TRBV5-6 and TRBJ2-7; unclear D gene. The V end lost 0 bases, the J end lost 4 bases, and 14 bases lay between the germline ends. Germline V gene data show CDR1 as SGHDT and CDR2 as YYEEEE. This CDR3 spans 15 amino acids. The CDR3, as DNA: TGTGCCAGCAGCTTGGGGGCCGTGGGCAATTACGAGCAGTACTTC. Encoded protein: CASSLGAVGNYEQYF. The full variable domain, rest sourced from reference TRBV5-6 and TRBJ2-7, is DAGVTQSPTHLIKTRGQQVTLRCSPKSGHDTVSWYQQALGQGPQFIFQYYEEEERQRGNFPDRFSGHQFPNYSSELNVNALLLGDSALYLCASSLGAVGNYEQYFGPGTRLTVT.

J is TRBJ2-1 and V is TRBV11-3, with D possibly matching TRBD2 (6 bases). The germline V and J ends were trimmed by 5 bases and 8 bases, with 16 bases remaining between them. Germline CDR1 is SGHNT and CDR2 is YENEEA. The CDR3 runs 14 residues. The CDR3, as DNA: TGTGCCAGCAGCCCGCGGGGTCGGGGCGATGAGCAGTTCTTC. Protein: CASSPRGRGDEQFF.

This chain links TRBV5-1 with TRBJ2-3, with D uncertain. The germline gives CDR1 SGHRS, CDR2 YFSETQ. The CDR3 extends over 15 amino acids. V lost 0 bases to trimming and J lost 0 bases, with 8 bases between them. CDR3 protein: CASSLVPGSTDTQYF. As DNA, the CDR3 is TGCGCCAGCAGCTTGGTTCCCGGAAGCACAGATACGCAGTATTTT.

The chain employs TRBV29-1 and TRBJ2-2, with TRBD2 matching 9 bases. Germline CDR1 reads SQVTM; CDR2 reads ANQGSEA. Trimming at V came to 3 bases and at J to 4 bases, leaving 18 bases not matched to a gene. This CDR3 contains 19 residues. This chain's CDR3 is CSVDSPQGREAGGTGELFF. The CDR3 region has the DNA TGCAGCGTTGATTCCCCACAGGGACGCGAAGCGGGAGGCACCGGGGAGCTGTTTTTT.

This chain uses TRBV2 with TRBJ1-1; D is unclear. CDR1 and CDR2 (germline): SNHLY, FYNNEI. Trimming took 7 bases from V and 0 from J, leaving 18 bases between them. This CDR3 spans 16 amino acids. CDR3 sequence: CASIISGFPMNTEAFF. CDR3 coding DNA: TGTGCCAGCATTATTTCGGGATTTCCCATGAACACTGAAGCTTTCTTT.

This clone was counted only a few times. V is TRBV15 and J is TRBJ2-5; D may match TRBD1 or TRBD2 (5 bases each). The germline gives CDR1 LNHNV, CDR2 YYDKDF (reference sequence). V lost 3 bases and J 5 bases, leaving 19 bases between the germline ends. The CDR3 contains 16 residues. As DNA, the CDR3 is TGTGCCACCAGCAGGCCCGGTGGGGGAAGGGACGAGACCCAGTACTTC. Protein: CATSRPGGGRDETQYF. Drawing the rest from reference TRBV15 and TRBJ2-5, the complete variable domain is DAMVIQNPRYQVTQFGKPVTLSCSQTLNHNVMYWYQQKSSQAPKLLFHYYDKDFNNEADTPDNFQSRRPNTSFCFLDIRSPGLGDTAMYLCATSRPGGGRDETQYFGPGTRLLVL.

This clone was seen only once. The chain uses TRBV30 and TRBJ2-5, with a tentative D call TRBD2 (6 bases). The CDR3 contains 16 residues. Trimming left V 0 bases short and J 1 base short, with 15 bases between. Germline V CDR1 and CDR2: GTSNPN, SVGIG (reference sequence). The CDR3 protein is CAWSVPEGTFQETQYF. The DNA for the CDR3 is TGTGCCTGGAGTGTACCGGAGGGAACTTTCCAAGAGACCCAGTACTTC. Using reference TRBV30 and TRBJ2-5 for the parts outside the CDR3, the full variable domain is SQTIHQWPATLVQPVGSPLSLECTVEGTSNPNLYWYRQAAGRGLQLLFYSVGIGQISSEVPQNLSASRPQDRQFILSSKKLLLSDSGFYLCAWSVPEGTFQETQYFGPGTRLLVL.

V usage is TRBV11-1 and J usage is TRBJ1-3, with 9 bases identical to TRBD1. The V gene's germline CDR1 is SGHAT and CDR2 FQDESV (reference sequence). The J segment lost 2 bases and the V segment lost 4 bases, leaving 6 bases of the junction unmatched. The CDR3 has 16 residues. This chain's CDR3 is CASSYATGGPGNTIYF. CDR3 bases: TGTGCCAGCAGCTACGCGACAGGGGGACCTGGAAACACCATATATTTT.

The V gene is TRBV4-1, the J gene TRBJ2-1, with 8 bases matching TRBD1. Trimming cost V 0 bases and J 9 bases; bases outside gene matches: 7. The CDR3 runs to 15 residues. Germline CDR1 MGHRA, CDR2 YSYEKL. The chain's CDR3 is CASSQEGRGRSEQFF. CDR3 coding DNA: TGCGCCAGCAGCCAAGAAGGCAGGGGGCGATCTGAGCAGTTCTTC.

This chain connects TRBV5-4 to TRBJ1-2; D possibly corresponds to TRBD1 (5 bases). This CDR3 is built from 15 residues. Germline V gene data show CDR1 as SGHNT and CDR2 as YYREEE (reference sequence). The V and J ends lost 2 bases and 7 bases respectively, with 18 bases between them. CDR3 DNA sequence: TGTGCCAGCAGCTTCTTAGGGGTTGTAAAGGCTGGCTACACCTTC. Its protein product is CASSFLGVVKAGYTF.

The rearrangement links TRBV4-2 to TRBJ2-7; no clear D. The CDR3 spans 14 residues. V was clipped by 0 bases and J by 3 bases, with 9 bases between them. Germline loops: CDR1 LGHNA, CDR2 YNFKEQ. CDR3 amino acids: CASSQDSANYEQYF. The CDR3 DNA sequence: TGTGCCAGCAGCCAAGATTCGGCGAACTACGAGCAGTACTTC.

The V call is TRBV19, the J call TRBJ2-2; 11 bases line up with TRBD2. Germline CDR1 LNHDA, CDR2 SQIVND (reference sequence). This CDR3 is built from 17 residues. With 6 bases clipped from V and 5 bases from J, the junction kept 11 bases outside the gene matches. CDR3 bases: TGTGCCAGTAGCGCACTAACCGGGACTAGCGGAACCGGGGAGCTGTTTTTT. It translates to CASSALTGTSGTGELFF.

J is TRBJ1-4 and V is TRBV5-4; 8 positions match TRBD1. V was clipped by 4 bases and J by 5 bases; unmatched bases: 4. Germline CDR1 and CDR2: SGHNT and YYREEE (reference sequence). There are 14 residues in the CDR3. The CDR3 nucleotides are TGTGCCAGCAGCACGACAGGGGTCAATGAAAAACTGTTTTTT. This codes for CASSTTGVNEKLFF.

A note on this clone: The junction departs from germline at one end; a sequencing error may be responsible. The gene calls are TRBV19 and TRBJ2-7, with 9 nucleotides matching TRBD2. This CDR3 has 21 amino acids. Germline lookup yields CDR1 LNHDA and CDR2 SQIVND (reference sequence). CDR3 coding DNA: TGTGCCAGCAGTAGAGGAGCGGGAGGCCCTAGGACACCTAAAGTTTCCTACGAGCAGTACTTC. Amino acids: CASSRGAGGPRTPKVSYEQYF.

The rearrangement uses TRBV6-1 and TRBJ1-2; 7 bases map to TRBD1. The CDR3 totals 15 residues. Germline V gene lookup returns CDR1 MNHNS and CDR2 SASEGT. Trimming cost V 2 bases and J 4 bases; bases outside gene matches: 7. The chain's CDR3 is CASSERQGASYGYTF. CDR3 DNA sequence: TGTGCCAGCAGTGAAAGACAGGGAGCTAGCTATGGCTACACCTTC.

The chain couples TRBV13 to TRBJ1-1; D not resolved. V lost 3 bases, J lost 2 bases, and 10 bases lay in between. Germline CDR1 PRHDT, CDR2 FYEKMQ (reference sequence). The CDR3 covers 14 residues. The CDR3 DNA sequence: TGTGCCAGCAGCTTGTTCACTGCCAACACTGAAGCTTTCTTT. Its protein is CASSLFTANTEAFF.

The V gene is TRBV6-5, the J gene TRBJ1-1; D is unclear. The CDR3 runs to 15 residues. The ends were cut back, 1 base at V and 0 bases at J, with 9 bases in the middle. Germline values: CDR1 MNHEY, CDR2 SVGAGI. The CDR3 sequence: CASSYFRAMNTEAFF. CDR3 bases: TGTGCCAGCAGTTACTTCCGGGCCATGAACACTGAAGCTTTCTTT.

The CDR3 coding sequence is TGTGCCAGCAGTTCGGGACAGGGGTGGGGGAATGAAAAACTGTTTTTT. It specifies CASSSGQGWGNEKLFF. The rearrangement uses TRBV27 and TRBJ1-4, with 10 nucleotides matching TRBD1. The CDR3 totals 16 residues. The J segment lost 5 bases and the V segment lost 4 bases, leaving 7 bases of the junction unmatched. In germline, CDR1 is MNHEY, CDR2 SMNVEV (reference sequence). The full variable domain, in which reference TRBV27 and TRBJ1-4 provide the parts outside the CDR3, is EAQVTQNPRYLITVTGKKLTVTCSQNMNHEYMSWYRQDPGLGLRQIYYSMNVEVTDKGDVPEGYKVSRKEKRNFPLILESPSPNQTSLYFCASSSGQGWGNEKLFFGSGTQLSVL.